One TCR beta chain is described in this entry. CDR1 is MNHEY, CDR2 SVGAGI, per germline. CDR3 length equals 14 residues. V trimming: 6 bases; J trimming: 13 bases; junction bases outside the gene matches: 9. This sample is part of a study of glioma-infiltrating T cells after dendritic cell vaccination. The immunoSEQ assay amplified TCRB CDR3 from up to about 2 ug DNA. Libraries were prepared by immunoSEQ multiplex PCR; TCRdb keeps only in-frame clonotypes and omits some of them. Of 100,000 to 120,000 clones listed, roughly 89% are singletons. The time point: after dendritic cell vaccination, including at tumor progression/relapse. Patients had residual fresh-frozen tumor tissue and more than two years of survival data. PBMC were collected before vaccination, two weeks after the third vaccination, and at progression.

The sample was blood, taken after dendritic cell vaccination. The chain uses TRBV6-5 and TRBJ2-7, with 16 bases matching TRBD2. The origin of this receptor is a human donor with glioblastoma. CDR3 DNA: TGTGCCAGCAGCCTACCGGGACTAGCGGGAGGGATTTACTTC. This translates into CASSLPGLAGGIYF.